This is a list of T cell receptor beta chains from one sample in a study of T-cell memory formation after mild COVID-19. From the 5' RACE reads, TCRdb called clonotypes with MiXCR, one entry per CDR3 protein. The table lists hundreds of thousands of distinct CDR3 sequences, about 18% of them singletons. Sequencing used PBMCs or a T cell subset sorted from them (not recorded which). The source is an adult woman who had mild COVID-19 (a few samples of this study predate the infection). Cell type and time point are not known. CDR3s leave out the opening cysteine and the closing phenylalanine or tryptophan.

j_call v_call cdr3_aa
TRBJ2-5 TRBV20-1 SARDAASGETQY
TRBJ1-1 TRBV19 ASSRGRGKNANTEAF
TRBJ2-1 TRBV5-6 ASSLAGGPLF
TRBJ2-1 TRBV7-2 ASSLVIAGGNEQF
TRBJ1-4 TRBV29-1 SVAGTANNEKLF
TRBJ2-1 TRBV11-3 ASSSSGTTRYNEQF
TRBJ2-2 TRBV20-1 SARPSGRQGARNTGELF
TRBJ1-1 TRBV30 AWSNSWDTEAF
TRBJ1-5 TRBV9 ASSVEGLEYQPQH
TRBJ2-1 TRBV20-1 SAERGETYNEQF
TRBJ1-2 TRBV4-1 ASSPGTQGYGYT
TRBJ2-1 TRBV24-1 ATSDHQPSSYNEQF
TRBJ2-2 TRBV19 ASSKRGAGELF
TRBJ2-1 TRBV4-1 ASSQDWGGAGNEQF
TRBJ1-4 TRBV29-1 SVGRSNEKLF
TRBJ2-2 TRBV5-1 ASSLLTGDLGELF
TRBJ1-2 TRBV20-1 SARDTRAHGYT
TRBJ2-5 TRBV5-8 ASSFGGLAGPQETQY
TRBJ2-1 TRBV25-1 ASSITGGHNEQF
TRBJ2-7 TRBV5-1 ASSSDRGSTYEQY
TRBJ2-3 TRBV7-6 ASSSPGQGDGGQY
TRBJ1-1 TRBV12-3/TRBV12-4 ASSLPLRTEAF
TRBJ1-2 TRBV20-1 SASSQGGYGYT
TRBJ2-7 TRBV2 ASSMTASYEQY
TRBJ1-1 TRBV4-1 ASSQIRGDTEAF
TRBJ2-3 TRBV5-1 ASSPGTGLDTQY
TRBJ1-1 TRBV19 ASSTHGTRITEAF
TRBJ2-3 TRBV10-3 AITSGGTDTQY
TRBJ1-1 TRBV5-1 ASSLSGTENTEAF
TRBJ2-1 TRBV24-1 ATTPGGAYNEQF
TRBJ2-1 TRBV7-9 ASSPVTRGEQF
TRBJ1-2 TRBV12-3/TRBV12-4 ASSLKRHRFGYT
TRBJ2-7 TRBV7-3 ASSHQGQGYEQY
TRBJ2-1 TRBV24-1 ATSDFLGTSGGLSSYNEQF
TRBJ2-7 TRBV6-1 AGKGDYEQY
TRBJ1-5 TRBV29-1 SVRAPHSNQPQH
TRBJ1-2 TRBV24-1 ATSDLTLGYGYT
TRBJ2-3 TRBV7-2 ASSSRGGPTQY
TRBJ2-1 TRBV7-9 ASSFGDRPGEQF
TRBJ1-2 TRBV7-8 ASSLSLGNYGYT
TRBJ2-1 TRBV7-8 ASSLDPSGSENEQF
TRBJ2-5 TRBV27 ASSFDRGGETQY
TRBJ2-3 TRBV7-9 ASSRDGPRYTQY
TRBJ1-1 TRBV25-1 ASSTQGALYTEAF
TRBJ2-3 TRBV7-8 ASSLRQGVGTDTQY
TRBJ1-1 TRBV2 ASNPGQGAEAF
TRBJ1-1 TRBV12-3/TRBV12-4 ASSPPGQGSAEAF
TRBJ1-6 TRBV30 AWSTGTDSPLH
TRBJ1-1 TRBV20-1 SASGTIWSVEAF
TRBJ2-3 TRBV18 ASSTDYSSTDTQY
TRBJ1-4 TRBV20-1 SARDRTDRTTNEKLF
TRBJ2-1 TRBV5-1 ASSFGWEGNNEQF
TRBJ2-1 TRBV15 ATSRVDPLAGPNNEQF
TRBJ2-3 TRBV30 AWTARTDTQY
TRBJ2-2 TRBV11-2 ASSTRDRGPTGELF
TRBJ2-1 TRBV9 ASSLQGAEQF
TRBJ2-5 TRBV20-1 SATIWGNTQETQY